This T cell receptor (beta chain) was captured by sequencing in a study of shared clonotypes between healthy human individuals. Naive CD8 cells comprised CD45RO-negative, CCR7-positively selected cells, excluding terminally differentiated effector memory CD45RA+ cells. Every contributor of samples was a Caucasian grown-up residing in Nashville, Tennessee. Genomic DNA per cell subset filled all wells of several immunoSEQ plates. Study processing details: Filtering of immunoSEQ junctional sequences could not match full-length read filtering. Only in-frame clones appear in the TCRdb table, and some are missing; sequencing was by immunoSEQ multiplex PCR. For V, J and clone size, that table is used; D and trimming come from the DNA. Among hundreds of thousands of clones listed, around 96% were seen once. The sequence came from a man aged 25-45 years in good health. Sequencing input: naive CD8+ T cells sorted from blood.

Here the CDR3 DNA reads TGTGCCAGCAGCTTAAGGGGAGGGACCGACAAAACCGAACACGCTGAAGCTTTCTTT. Protein sequence: CASSLRGGTDKTEHAEAFF. The genes are TRBV11-2 and TRBJ1-1; TRBD1 might be the D (5 bases). The CDR3 has 19 amino acids. Germline lookup yields CDR1 SGHAT and CDR2 FQNNGV. V lost 2 bases, J lost 6 bases, and 28 bases lay in between.